Listed below are T cell receptor beta chains from one sample, sequenced in a study of T cells in narcolepsy. TCRdb's copy holds only in-frame clones and misses some; the assay was immunoSEQ multiplex PCR. The sample has around 26,000 clones, about four fifths seen once. The sample comprised CD45RA- memory CD4+ T cells from PBMCs. The receptors derive from a human donor with narcolepsy. CDR3s include the opening cysteine and the closing phenylalanine or tryptophan. The D gene is left open where the match is weak. Size values are once, few and many counts, or a class for expanded clones, and some rows have none.

j_gene: TRBJ1-5
d_gene: .
v_gene: TRBV6-1
abundance: few
CDR3nt: TGTGCCAGCGAGGTACGGGGTCGCAATCAGCCCCAGCATTTT
CDR3aa: CASEVRGRNQPQHF

j_gene: TRBJ1-2
d_gene: .
v_gene: TRBV21-1
abundance: once
CDR3nt: TGTGCCAGCAGCAAAGTCCCGTATCCTGGCTACACCTTC
CDR3aa: CASSKVPYPGYTF

j_gene: TRBJ2-1
d_gene: .
v_gene: TRBV19
abundance: .
CDR3nt: TGTGCCAGTGGATTATCCGAGGGGCTGGGTGGTGAGCAGTTCTTC
CDR3aa: CASGLSEGLGGEQFF

j_gene: TRBJ1-2
d_gene: .
v_gene: TRBV10-3
abundance: .
CDR3nt: TGTGCCATCAGTGAGATTGATTTGGGGGGCTACACCTTC
CDR3aa: CAISEIDLGGYTF

j_gene: TRBJ1-5
d_gene: TRBD1
v_gene: TRBV2
abundance: .
CDR3nt: TGTGCCAGCAGTGCGCCAGGACAGGGGAGTCAGCCCCAGCATTTT
CDR3aa: CASSAPGQGSQPQHF

j_gene: TRBJ2-7
d_gene: .
v_gene: TRBV10-3
abundance: .
CDR3nt: TGTGCCATCAGTGAGTCTACGCGCGAGCAGTACTTC
CDR3aa: CAISESTREQYF

j_gene: TRBJ1-1
d_gene: TRBD1
v_gene: TRBV5-5
abundance: .
CDR3nt: TGTGCCAGCAGCACGAAAAGGATAGACAGGGTTCTGAACACTGAAGCTTTCTTT
CDR3aa: CASSTKRIDRVLNTEAFF

j_gene: TRBJ2-7
d_gene: TRBD2
v_gene: TRBV7-2
abundance: .
CDR3nt: TGTGCCAGCAGCTTCGGACTAGCGGGAGATGGTTCCTACGAGCAGTACTTC
CDR3aa: CASSFGLAGDGSYEQYF

j_gene: TRBJ1-4
d_gene: .
v_gene: TRBV28
abundance: .
CDR3nt: TGTGCCAGCAGTCCCCCTCCCGGGACCACTATGGGATTATTAAATGAAAAACTGTTTTTT
CDR3aa: CASSPPPGTTMGLLNEKLFF

j_gene: TRBJ2-3
d_gene: TRBD2
v_gene: TRBV29-1
abundance: .
CDR3nt: TGCAGCGTTTTAGCGGGGGGGTCAGATACGCAGTATTTT
CDR3aa: CSVLAGGSDTQYF